The clone carrying this T cell receptor beta chain was detected a few times. The data belong to a study of CD8+ T cells in alopecia areata. Investigators isolated RNA and reverse transcribed it into cDNA to act as the sequencing template. Repertoires were generated with immunoSEQ multiplex PCR, while TCRdb's copy carries only in-frame clones and drops some. The profile shows about 110,000 clones, roughly 60% of them singletons. The receptor's source is a human donor in good health. Material for sequencing was CD8+ T cells sorted from blood.

CDR3 loop: CASRSGGTDTQYF. The CDR3 coding sequence is TGTGCCAGCAGGAGTGGGGGCACAGATACGCAGTATTTT. The chain combines TRBV6-1 with TRBJ2-3; D is unresolved. Trimming cost V 6 bases and J 1 base, with 8 bases left between them. Germline V gene data show CDR1 as MNHNS and CDR2 as SASEGT. The CDR3 length is 13 residues.